The clone carrying this TCR beta chain was seen once. Germline V lookup: CDR1 SEHNR, CDR2 FQNEAQ (reference sequence). V lost 8 bases and J 0 bases, leaving 11 bases between the germline ends. CDR3 length equals 14 residues. The record originates from a study of patients and donors after allogeneic stem cell transplantation. TCRdb processed the RT-PCR reads anew with MiXCR; each CDR3 protein has one entry. This table has tens of thousands of distinct CDR3 sequences, 40% to 60% appearing once. The specimen sequenced was blood, either unsorted or a sorted T cell fraction (not recorded which). The TCR originated in a human donor who was either an allogeneic HSCT recipient or a stem cell or donor lymphocyte infusion donor (not recorded which). It is not recorded whose cells these are; they may come from a transplant donor. The chain employs TRBV7-9 and TRBJ1-3, with D hard to call. The CDR3 DNA follows: TGTGCCAGCGGCGCGGCGAACTCTGGAAACACCATATATTTT. Protein product: CASGAANSGNTIYF.